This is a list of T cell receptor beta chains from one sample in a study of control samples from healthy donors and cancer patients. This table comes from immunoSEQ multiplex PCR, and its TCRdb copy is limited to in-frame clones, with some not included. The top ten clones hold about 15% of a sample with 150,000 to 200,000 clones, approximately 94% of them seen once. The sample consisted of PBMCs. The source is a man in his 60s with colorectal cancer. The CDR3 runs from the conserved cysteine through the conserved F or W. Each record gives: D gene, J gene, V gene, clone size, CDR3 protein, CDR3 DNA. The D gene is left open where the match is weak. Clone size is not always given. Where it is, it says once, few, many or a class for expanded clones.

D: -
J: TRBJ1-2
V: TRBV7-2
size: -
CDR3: CASSARGYGYTF
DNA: TGTGCCAGCAGCGCACGTGGCTATGGCTACACCTTC

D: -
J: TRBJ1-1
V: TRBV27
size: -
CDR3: CASSLWGARDTEAFF
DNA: TGTGCCAGCAGTTTGTGGGGGGCGCGAGACACTGAAGCTTTCTTT

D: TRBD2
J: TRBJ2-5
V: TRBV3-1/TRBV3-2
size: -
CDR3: CASSHGASGGAGETQYF
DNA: TGTGCCAGCAGCCACGGGGCTAGCGGGGGGGCTGGCGAGACCCAGTACTTC

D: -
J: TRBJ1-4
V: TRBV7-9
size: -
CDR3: CASSSSGGGKLFF
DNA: TGTGCCAGCAGTTCCTCGGGGGGAGGAAAACTGTTTTTT

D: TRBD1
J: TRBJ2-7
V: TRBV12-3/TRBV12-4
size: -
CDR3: CASSFRDSLEQYF
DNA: TGTGCCAGCAGTTTCCGGGACAGTCTCGAGCAGTACTTC

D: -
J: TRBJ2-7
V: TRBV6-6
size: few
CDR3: CASRSSSYEQYF
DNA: TGTGCCAGCAGATCGAGCTCCTACGAGCAGTACTTC

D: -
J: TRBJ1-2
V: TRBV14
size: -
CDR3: CASSRQGYGYTF
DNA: TGTGCCAGCAGCCGCCAGGGATATGGCTACACCTTC

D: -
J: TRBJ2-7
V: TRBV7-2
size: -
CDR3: CASSLGLLTYEQYF
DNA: TGTGCCAGCAGCTTAGGCCTGCTTACCTACGAGCAGTACTTC

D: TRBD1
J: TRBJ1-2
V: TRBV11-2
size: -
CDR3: CASSSVRGDRGQDYGYTF
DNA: TGTGCCAGCAGCTCGGTTAGGGGGGACAGGGGGCAGGACTATGGCTACACCTTC

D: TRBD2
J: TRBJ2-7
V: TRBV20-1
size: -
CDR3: CSASGLAGGSYEQYF
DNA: TGCAGTGCTAGTGGGCTAGCGGGGGGCTCCTACGAGCAGTACTTC